Below, one TCR beta chain is given with its context. Its antigen is undetermined. This sample was taken from a study of CXCR3-negative and CXCR3-positive naive CD8 T cells. 5' RACE that incorporated UMI labels was used to prepare the TRB cDNA libraries. TCRdb re-analyzed the 5' RACE reads; it lists each CDR3 protein once, without DNA. This sample's table has 90,000 to 100,000 distinct CDR3 sequences. Germline V CDR1 and CDR2: SGHRS, YFSETQ. CDR3 size: 16 residues. Study conclusions and caveats: Post-cryopreservation CXCR3 expression was partly diminished, and the bulk of assays employed fresh PBMCs. Naive cells positive for CXCR3 carried more hydrophobic TRB CDR3s than CXCR3-negative ones.

This TCR came from a human donor in good health. Some clones in this sample may be carry-over from other donors' samples. The J gene is TRBJ1-2, the V gene TRBV5-1; there is no DNA to check the TCRdb D call of TRBD1. The sample was naive CXCR3+ CD8+ T cells from blood. Specified subset: CD45RO-CCR7+CD27+CD95- naive CD8+ T cells expressing CXCR3 (TNR3+). CDR3 amino acids: CASSQRTTGGDDGYTF. Full variable domain (outside the CDR3, taken from reference TRBV5-1 and TRBJ1-2): KAGVTQTPRYLIKTRGQQVTLSCSPISGHRSVSWYQQTPGQGLQFLFEYFSETQRNKGNFPGRFSGRQFSNSRSEMNVSTLELGDSALYLCASSQRTTGGDDGYTFGSGTRLTVV.